This passage covers 6 T cell receptor beta chains from one sample sequenced in a study of blood T cells in healthy people across ages. Combining a sample-barcoded 5' primer with a J-beta primer mix, a second PCR ran for about 7 to 11 cycles. A single record per CDR3 protein comes from TCRdb applying MiXCR to the 5' RACE reads. The repertoire holds some 1.4 million distinct CDR3 sequences, with approximately 40% as singletons. Material for sequencing was blood. The receptors stem from a woman under 30 in good health.

This clonotype showed up just a few times. The gene calls are TRBV12-5 and TRBJ2-5; no definite D call. The end of the DNA aligns better with TRBJ2-7, so the J call may be wrong. The CDR3 runs to 14 residues. Per the germline V gene, CDR1 is LGHNT and CDR2 is FRNRAP. The CDR3 protein is CASGLVQPTGEQYF. The CDR3 region has the DNA TGTGCTAGTGGTTTGGTACAACCCACCGGCGAGCAGTACTTC.

This clonotype was found a few times. The chain employs TRBV5-1 and TRBJ2-1; 7 nucleotides align to TRBD2. Looked up from germline, CDR1 is SGHRS and CDR2 is YFSETQ. CDR3 length: 13 residues. The V and J ends lost 6 bases and 6 bases, in that order; junction bases with no gene match: 6. DNA for the CDR3: TGCGCCAGCACCTATCCGGGGGGCAATGAGCAGTTCTTC. This codes for CASTYPGGNEQFF.

This clonotype was detected only a few times. The rearrangement uses TRBV7-2 and TRBJ2-5; 10 bases map to TRBD2. This CDR3 region has 14 residues. CDR1 SGHTA and CDR2 FQGNSA come from the germline V gene. V trimming: 5 bases; J trimming: 11 bases; junction bases outside the gene matches: 11. The CDR3 sequence: CASSATSGKWEQYF. Here the CDR3 DNA reads TGTGCCAGCAGCGCCACTAGCGGGAAGTGGGAGCAGTACTTC.

In its sample, this clonotype was seen a few times. The V and J genes are TRBV10-3 and TRBJ2-2; D not resolved. The V gene's germline CDR1 is ENHRY and CDR2 SYGVKD. Trimming shortened V by 3 bases and J by 2 bases, and 7 bases separated the two germline ends. This CDR3 comprises 14 residues. The CDR3 bases are TGTGCCATCAGTGATAAGGGAAACACCGGGGAGCTGTTTTTT. It codes for CAISDKGNTGELFF.

The rearrangement joins TRBV15 to TRBJ2-3, with 10 bases identical to TRBD2. This CDR3 is 15 amino acids long. With 5 bases clipped from V and 8 bases from J, the junction kept 10 bases outside the gene matches. CDR1 and CDR2 from the germline V gene are LNHNV and YYDKDF (reference sequence). The chain's CDR3 is CATSFGLAVLGTQYF. The CDR3 nucleotides are TGTGCCACCAGCTTCGGACTAGCGGTTCTTGGTACGCAGTATTTT.

This sequence joins TRBV7-2 and TRBJ1-2; D ambiguous. The CDR3 has 16 amino acids. Germline assignment: CDR1 SGHTA and CDR2 FQGNSA. V dropped 5 bases and J dropped 8 bases, with 24 bases sitting between them. CDR3 sequence reads: CASSLSPGSPSEGYTF. CDR3 bases: TGTGCCAGCAGCCTCTCTCCGGGCTCCCCTTCAGAGGGCTACACCTTC.